This T cell receptor beta chain was captured by sequencing in a study of cytomegalovirus exposure and HLA in healthy donors. Study conclusions and caveats: Immune exposure data for these donors was limited to CMV serostatus. In a later analysis, most CMV-associated TCR beta chains appeared HLA-restricted. In a later analysis, a missense DCLRE1C variant was linked to TCR beta V- and J-gene trimming.

Amplification used 60 Vbeta primers and 13 Jbeta primers. Sequenced by immunoSEQ multiplex PCR; TCRdb stores in-frame clones only, minus some. The data contain roughly 180,000 clones, 85% of them singletons. On this clone: Its antigen is not known.

Germline CDR1 SGHAT, CDR2 FQNNGV. Trimming took 5 bases from V and 0 from J; bases not matched to a gene: 3. The CDR3 covers 14 residues. The sequence was obtained from a boy aged 2 to 10 in good health and CMV-seronegative. This rearrangement joins TRBV11-2 to TRBJ2-7, with TRBD2 matching 8 bases. Sequences were obtained from PBMCs. The CDR3 sequence: CASSASGSSYEQYF. CDR3 coding DNA: TGTGCCAGCAGCGCCAGCGGGAGCTCCTACGAGCAGTACTTC.